This TCR beta chain comes out of a study of cytomegalovirus exposure and HLA in healthy donors. The V gene end was trimmed by 0 bases and the J gene end by 1 base; junction bases not matched to a gene: 0. Germline lookup yields CDR1 LNHNV and CDR2 YYDKDF (reference sequence). CDR3 length equals 16 residues. PCR amplification relied on 60 Vbeta primers (plus 13 Jbeta primers). The data were produced by immunoSEQ multiplex PCR, yet TCRdb's version contains in-frame clones alone and is incomplete. The data hold around 110,000 clones, with 55% to 70% observed a single time. The sequence came from a woman aged 25 to 45 in good health and CMV-seronegative. The V call is TRBV15, the J call TRBJ2-2, with 9 nucleotides matching TRBD1. What was sequenced was PBMCs. In nucleotides, the CDR3 is TGTGCCACCAGCAGAGAGGGACAGGGGAACACCGGGGAGCTGTTTTTT. It codes for CATSREGQGNTGELFF.